Listed here are 20 T cell receptor beta chains from one sample, sequenced in a study of shared clonotypes between healthy human individuals. The protocol was immunoSEQ multiplex PCR, while the TCRdb copy is restricted to in-frame clones and leaves out a portion. The profile shows some 1 million clones, approximately 72% of them singletons. Sample: memory CD4+ T cells sorted from blood. Sample subset: CD45RA-negative fraction. The receptors were gathered from a man aged 18-30 years in good health.

This clone was detected only a few times. The V and J genes are TRBV27 and TRBJ2-3, with 8 bases matching TRBD2. The junction had 6 bases not matched to a gene; V was cut back by 4 bases and J by 0 bases. The germline V gene encodes CDR1 MNHEY and CDR2 SMNVEV (reference sequence). The length of the CDR3 is 16 residues. This CDR3 reads CASSSAGGHSTDTQYF. In DNA form, the CDR3 reads TGTGCCAGCAGTTCCGCGGGGGGCCATAGCACAGATACGCAGTATTTT.

This CDR3 is CAWSRSGQGGIRYQPQHF. CDR3 bases: TGTGCCTGGAGTCGAAGTGGACAGGGAGGGATTAGATATCAGCCCCAGCATTTT. J is TRBJ1-5 and V is TRBV30; 8 positions match TRBD1. Losses at the gene ends were 2 bases for V and 5 bases for J; bases not matched to a gene: 17. Germline CDR1 GTSNPN, CDR2 SVGIG (reference sequence). The CDR3 is 18 amino acids. Looking up the rest from reference TRBV30 and TRBJ1-5 gives the full variable domain: SQTIHQWPATLVQPVGSPLSLECTVEGTSNPNLYWYRQAAGRGLQLLFYSVGIGQISSEVPQNLSASRPQDRQFILSSKKLLLSDSGFYLCAWSRSGQGGIRYQPQHFGDGTRLSIL.

This clone was seen more than once but under ten times. Other nucleotide sequences in the sample specify the same CDR3. The chain carries TRBV5-1 and TRBJ2-1, with D perhaps given as TRBD1 or TRBD2 (6 bases each). CDR3 length: 12 residues. CDR1 is SGHRS, CDR2 YFSETQ, per germline. Trimming stripped 2 bases from V and 8 bases from J, with 8 bases between. CDR3 nucleotide sequence: TGCGCCAGCAGCTTAAGGGGGGATGAGCAGTTCTTC. As protein: CASSLRGDEQFF.

The J gene is TRBJ2-5, the V gene TRBV19, with 14 positions matching TRBD2. The CDR3 runs to 16 residues. From germline, CDR1 is LNHDA and CDR2 SQIVND (reference sequence). The trim removed 4 bases at V and 6 bases at J, leaving 7 bases unmatched. DNA for the CDR3: TGTGCCAGTAGTACCGGACTAGCGGGGGGCGAAAAGACCCAGTACTTC. It yields the protein CASSTGLAGGEKTQYF. Combining the CDR3 with reference TRBV19 and TRBJ2-5 gives the whole variable domain DGGITQSPKYLFRKEGQNVTLSCEQNLNHDAMYWYRQDPGQGLRLIYYSQIVNDFQKGDIAEGYSVSREKKESFPLTVTSAQKNPTAFYLCASSTGLAGGEKTQYFGPGTRLLVL.

This sequence joins TRBV28 and TRBJ1-1, with D possibly TRBD1 on 5 matching bases. The CDR3 covers 12 residues. CDR1 and CDR2 (germline): MDHEN, SYDVKM. Trimming stripped 5 bases from V and 7 bases from J, with 11 bases between. CDR3 in DNA: TGTGCCAGCAGTGGGGGGACTCGTGAAGCTTTCTTT. Translated: CASSGGTREAFF.

The rearrangement joins TRBV19 to TRBJ1-5, with TRBD1 matching 10 bases. Losses at the gene ends were 7 bases for V and 5 bases for J; bases not matched to a gene: 11. Germline V gene data show CDR1 as LNHDA and CDR2 as SQIVND (reference sequence). The CDR3 extends over 16 amino acids. The CDR3 is CASMGQGSRWDQPQHF. The CDR3 coding sequence is TGTGCCAGTATGGGACAGGGGTCCCGGTGGGATCAGCCCCAGCATTTT.

The J gene is TRBJ2-7, the V gene TRBV21-1; TRBD2, as called in the table, went unchecked against the DNA. TRBV21-1 represents a pseudogene. This CDR3 has 10 amino acids. The CDR3 protein is CASRRLEQYF. The DNA for the CDR3 is TGTGCCAGCAGGCGTCTCGAGCAGTACTTC.

V gene TRBV15 combines with J gene TRBJ2-5, with D unresolved. Germline CDR1 LNHNV, CDR2 YYDKDF (reference sequence). The germline V and J ends were trimmed by 0 bases and 2 bases, with 7 bases remaining between them. This CDR3 spans 14 amino acids. The CDR3 spells CATSRDVVQETQYF. The CDR3 DNA follows: TGTGCCACCAGCAGAGATGTAGTACAAGAGACCCAGTACTTC.

The chain links TRBV9 to TRBJ2-3, with D uncertain. V lost 2 bases and J lost 0, with 10 bases in between. From germline, CDR1 is SGDLS and CDR2 YYNGEE. This CDR3 has 15 amino acids. The CDR3 DNA is TGTGCCAGCAGCGTGGCCCTCCCGAGCACAGATACGCAGTATTTT. Its protein is CASSVALPSTDTQYF. Based on the CDR3 plus reference TRBV9 and TRBJ2-3, the full variable domain is DSGVTQTPKHLITATGQRVTLRCSPRSGDLSVYWYQQSLDQGLQFLIQYYNGEERAKGNILERFSAQQFPDLHSELNLSSLELGDSALYFCASSVALPSTDTQYFGPGTRLTVL.

The rearrangement uses TRBV10-3 and TRBJ2-4; D gene unclear. Deletions cut 3 bases from V and 0 bases from J, with 9 bases between. The germline CDR1 and CDR2 sequences are ENHRY and SYGVKD. The CDR3 is made up of 15 amino acids. The DNA of the CDR3 is TGTGCCATCAGTGACTCGGCGTTAGCCAAAAACATTCAGTACTTC. Residues: CAISDSALAKNIQYF.

This clone was recorded once. The genes are TRBV2 and TRBJ2-7, with D perhaps matching TRBD2 (6 bases). V was trimmed by 11 bases and J by 2 bases, leaving 13 bases between them. Germline CDR1 SNHLY, CDR2 FYNNEI. The CDR3 is 12 amino acids. In nucleotides, the CDR3 is TGTGCCGGGCGGGCGGGGACCTACGAGCAGTACTTC. Its protein product is CAGRAGTYEQYF.

This clone was observed a handful of times. The rearrangement joins TRBV29-1 to TRBJ1-1; D perhaps matches TRBD1 (6 bases). With 0 bases removed from V and 5 bases from J, the gap between germline ends came to 13 bases. The V gene's germline CDR1 is SQVTM and CDR2 ANQGSEA. The CDR3 totals 14 residues. CDR3 residues: CSVEDRGAETEAFF. The CDR3, as DNA: TGCAGCGTTGAAGATCGGGGGGCAGAGACTGAAGCTTTCTTT.

The chain combines TRBV18 with TRBJ2-3; no clear D. Germline CDR1 is KGHSH and CDR2 is LQKENI. Trimming took 3 bases from V and 8 from J, leaving 15 bases between them. This CDR3 comprises 14 residues. This CDR3 reads CASSPGQEAGTQYF. The CDR3 DNA sequence: TGTGCCAGCTCACCGGGTCAAGAGGCAGGTACGCAGTATTTT.

The DNA for the CDR3 is TGTGCCAGCATGAGCGGGAGTGGGGGGGAGACCCAGTACTTC. As protein: CASMSGSGGETQYF. V and J are TRBV28 and TRBJ2-5; 8 bases line up with TRBD2. The CDR3 consists of 14 residues. J was trimmed by 5 bases and V by 7 bases; bases with no gene match: 9. Germline CDR1 and CDR2: MDHEN and SYDVKM.

This clone was observed once. The rearrangement links TRBV5-1 to TRBJ2-3; no reliable D call. The germline gives CDR1 SGHRS, CDR2 YFSETQ. The CDR3 contains 13 residues. The V gene lost 0 bases and the J gene lost 5 bases, with 7 bases spanning the gap. Here the CDR3 DNA reads TGCGCCAGCAGCTTGGCTCGAGAAGATACGCAGTATTTT. As protein: CASSLAREDTQYF.

The gene calls are TRBV19 and TRBJ2-5; 9 bases fit TRBD1. Germline trimming cut 4 bases from V and 6 bases from J; bases unmatched to any gene: 6. Germline V gene data show CDR1 as LNHDA and CDR2 as SQIVND (reference sequence). This CDR3 has 14 residues. CDR3 in amino acids: CASSTSDRGQTQYF. The CDR3 region has the DNA TGTGCCAGTAGTACCTCGGACAGGGGCCAGACCCAGTACTTC.

The V gene is TRBV5-6, the J gene TRBJ2-3; 13 nucleotides match TRBD2. CDR1 is SGHDT, CDR2 YYEEEE, per germline. The ends lost 4 bases at V and 7 bases at J; junction bases unmatched: 9. The CDR3 length is 16 residues. The CDR3 nucleotides read TGTGCCAGCAGCACCGGGACTAGCGGGACGGGCAATACGCAGTATTTT. This sequence encodes CASSTGTSGTGNTQYF.

The V and J genes are TRBV5-4 and TRBJ2-1; perhaps TRBD2 as D (6 bases). Trimming pared 5 bases from V and 0 bases from J, leaving 12 bases between. In germline, CDR1 is SGHNT, CDR2 YYREEE (reference sequence). The CDR3 spans 15 residues. CDR3 protein: CASSLLTSSYNEQFF. CDR3 nucleotide sequence: TGTGCCAGCAGTCTCCTGACTAGCTCCTACAATGAGCAGTTCTTC.

The chain recombines TRBV5-1 with TRBJ2-1; 10 bases line up with TRBD2. Trimming at V came to 1 base and at J to 4 bases, leaving 5 bases not matched to a gene. The CDR3 runs to 16 residues. CDR1 and CDR2 (germline): SGHRS, YFSETQ. CDR3 DNA: TGCGCCAGCAGCTTGAGAGCGGGGGGGCCATACAATGAGCAGTTCTTC. This translates into CASSLRAGGPYNEQFF.

This chain connects TRBV10-3 to TRBJ2-7; 8 positions match TRBD1. The CDR3 runs 15 residues. Germline lookup yields CDR1 ENHRY and CDR2 SYGVKD. V was clipped by 0 bases and J by 3 bases; unmatched bases: 4. The CDR3 nucleotides read TGTGCCATCAGTGAGTCGGACAGGGCGGGCTACGAGCAGTACTTC. This codes for CAISESDRAGYEQYF.